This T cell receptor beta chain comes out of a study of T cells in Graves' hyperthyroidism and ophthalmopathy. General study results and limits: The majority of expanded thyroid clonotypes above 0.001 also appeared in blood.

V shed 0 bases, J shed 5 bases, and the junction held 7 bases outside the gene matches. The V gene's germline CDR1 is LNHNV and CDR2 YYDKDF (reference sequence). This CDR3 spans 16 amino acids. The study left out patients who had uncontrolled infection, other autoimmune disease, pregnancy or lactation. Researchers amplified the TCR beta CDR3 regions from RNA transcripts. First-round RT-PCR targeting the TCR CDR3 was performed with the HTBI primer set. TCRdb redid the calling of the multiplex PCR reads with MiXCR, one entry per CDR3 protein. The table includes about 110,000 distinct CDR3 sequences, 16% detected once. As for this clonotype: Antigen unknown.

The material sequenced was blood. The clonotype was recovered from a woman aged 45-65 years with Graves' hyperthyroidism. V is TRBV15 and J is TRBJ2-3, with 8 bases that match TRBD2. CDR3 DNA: TGTGCCACCAGCAGAGAGGACGGGAGGGCGGTAGATACGCAGTATTTT. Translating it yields CATSREDGRAVDTQYF.